Below are 9 T cell receptor beta chains sequenced from a single sample in a study of T-cell reconstitution after alpha-beta-depleted transplantation in children. Molecular barcoding with unique molecular identifiers was used for the TCRbeta library. Each CDR3 protein is one row after TCRdb ran MiXCR on the PCR reads. The sample consists of roughly 100,000 distinct CDR3 sequences, approximately 8% of them appearing once. Sequences were derived from PBMCs, sampled before TCRalphabeta/CD19-depleted stem cell transplant. Receptors originate from a boy younger than 10 with acute lymphoblastic leukemia, due to receive a stem cell transplant.

This clonotype was recorded many times. This chain connects TRBV12-3 or TRBV12-4 to TRBJ2-3, with 9 bases matching TRBD2. The length of the CDR3 is 19 residues. V was pared by 10 bases and J by 1 base, with 21 bases of the junction left unmatched. CDR3 amino acids: CANPWSGGRESVGTDTQYF. The CDR3 DNA follows: TGTGCCAACCCGTGGAGCGGGGGGCGGGAATCGGTTGGCACAGATACGCAGTATTTT.

The chain is built from TRBV6-1 and TRBJ1-2; 9 nucleotides line up with TRBD1. Germline assignment: CDR1 MNHNS and CDR2 SASEGT. The CDR3 is made up of 15 amino acids. J was trimmed by 8 bases and V by 8 bases; bases with no gene match: 15. The DNA of the CDR3 is TGTGCCAGCGGAAAATGGACAGGGGTTTTAGGAGGCTACACCTTC. Its protein is CASGKWTGVLGGYTF.

There are many counts of this clonotype. The chain has TRBV24-1 and TRBJ2-2, with 7 positions matching TRBD1. The ends lost 0 bases at V and 4 bases at J; junction bases unmatched: 7. Germline-derived CDR1 and CDR2 are KGHDR and SFDVKD. This CDR3 spans 17 amino acids. CDR3 loop: CATSDLRWGQPTGELFF. In nucleotides, the CDR3 is TGTGCCACCAGTGATTTGCGGTGGGGACAGCCCACCGGGGAGCTGTTTTTT.

The V call is TRBV11-2, the J call TRBJ2-1; D may be TRBD1 or TRBD2 (5 bases each). V was pared by 5 bases and J by 1 base, with 24 bases between. In germline, CDR1 is SGHAT, CDR2 FQNNGV. The CDR3 is 19 amino acids. For the CDR3, the DNA is TGTGCCAGCAGCCCGGGACGGTTGAATTCCCTACAATCCTACAATGAGCAGTTCTTC. It translates to CASSPGRLNSLQSYNEQFF.

The V call is TRBV12-3 or TRBV12-4, the J call TRBJ2-2; tentatively, D is TRBD2 (6 bases). The CDR3 loop spans 12 amino acids. Trimming took 3 bases from V and 7 from J, leaving 6 bases between them. The CDR3 sequence is CASSFGGGELFF. CDR3 DNA sequence: TGTGCCAGCAGTTTCGGGGGCGGGGAGCTGTTTTTT.

This clonotype showed up many times. This chain connects TRBV11-2 to TRBJ2-2, with 8 nucleotides matching TRBD2. This CDR3 is built from 15 residues. The junction had 6 bases not matched to a gene; V was cut back by 5 bases and J by 4 bases. Germline CDR1 and CDR2: SGHAT and FQNNGV. This CDR3 is CASSPPLAGTGELFF. The CDR3 region has the DNA TGTGCCAGCAGCCCCCCGCTAGCGGGCACCGGGGAGCTGTTTTTT.

This clonotype was seen many times. J is TRBJ1-5 and V is TRBV20-1; D may be TRBD1 (5 bases). The CDR3 contains 14 residues. The V end lost 4 bases, the J end lost 4 bases, and 14 bases lay between the germline ends. From germline, CDR1 is DFQATT and CDR2 SNEGSKA (reference sequence). This chain's CDR3 is CSAKGYRENQPQHF. The CDR3 DNA reads TGCAGTGCTAAGGGGTACAGAGAGAATCAGCCCCAGCATTTT.

The rearrangement joins TRBV27 to TRBJ2-2, with a possible D match to TRBD1 (5 bases). The CDR3 has 16 residues. Trimming shortened V by 8 bases and J by 0 bases, and 16 bases separated the two germline ends. The germline V gene has CDR1 MNHEY and CDR2 SMNVEV (reference sequence). The CDR3, as DNA: TGTGCCAGCGTACGGACACTAACCGCGAACACCGGGGAGCTGTTTTTT. The encoded protein is CASVRTLTANTGELFF.

This clonotype was observed many times. The CDR3 loop is CASSPGTGRYTQYF. In DNA, the CDR3 is TGTGCCAGCAGCCCCGGGACAGGGAGATATACGCAGTATTTT. The V call is TRBV11-2, the J call TRBJ2-3; 9 bases are shared with TRBD1. Germline V CDR1 and CDR2: SGHAT, FQNNGV. The CDR3 spans 14 residues. Trimming removed 5 bases from V and 7 bases from J; junction bases left unmatched: 7. Based on the CDR3 plus reference TRBV11-2 and TRBJ2-3, the full variable domain is EAGVAQSPRYKIIEKRQSVAFWCNPISGHATLYWYQQILGQGPKLLIQFQNNGVVDDSQLPKDRFSAERLKGVDSTLKIQPAKLEDSAVYLCASSPGTGRYTQYFGPGTRLTVL.